This TCR beta chain was recovered during a study of somatic mutations in cytotoxic T cells in rheumatoid arthritis. The CDR3 length is 14 residues. Germline-derived CDR1 and CDR2 are GTSNPN and SVGIG (reference sequence). V shed 0 bases and J shed 6 bases, with 12 bases lying between them. TCRdb keeps only in-frame clones here, not all; method: immunoSEQ multiplex PCR. The data hold about 20,000 clones, with about 83% observed a single time. The source is an adult with rheumatoid arthritis. The sequenced sample was CD8+ T cells sorted from blood. The V call is TRBV30, the J call TRBJ1-5; possible D gene TRBD1, 6 bases. CDR3 region: CAWSVQGGPQPQHF. The DNA of the CDR3 is TGTGCCTGGAGTGTACAGGGAGGGCCTCAGCCCCAGCATTTT.